This T cell receptor (beta chain) is from a study of radiotherapy plus CTLA-4 blockade in lung cancer. Trimming removed 1 base from V and 6 bases from J, with 15 bases in between. CDR3 length: 15 residues. Germline V lookup: CDR1 LNHNV, CDR2 YYDKDF (reference sequence). As to this clone: The antigen remains undetermined.

Patients had chemo-refractory metastatic non-small-cell lung cancer and received focal radiation plus CTLA-4 blockade that used ipilimumab. Findings and caveats of the study: Reports identified early blood T cell clone dynamics, with interferon-beta, as the best response predictor. Following radiotherapy plus ipilimumab, tumor-derived TCR clones expanded in the blood.

Libraries were prepared by immunoSEQ multiplex PCR; TCRdb keeps only in-frame clonotypes and omits some of them. The sample lists about 43,000 clones, about 70% seen once, with 23% in the top ten. The sequenced sample was peripheral blood, obtained from a patient treated with radiotherapy plus ipilimumab. The source is a human donor with non-small cell lung cancer who had a partial response to radiotherapy plus ipilimumab. The chain employs TRBV15 and TRBJ1-2, with D maybe TRBD1 (6 bases). The DNA for the CDR3 is TGTGCCACCAGCAGAGGAGCAGGGGTTTGGAATGGCTACACCTTC. Encoded protein: CATSRGAGVWNGYTF.